These 29 T cell receptor beta chains originate from one sample sequenced in a study of shared clonotypes between healthy human individuals. Clones were sequenced by immunoSEQ multiplex PCR, and TCRdb holds only the in-frame ones, with some missing. The sample has 2.3 million or so clones, roughly 93% seen once. Source material: naive CD4+ T cells from PBMCs. Stated subset: CD45RA+ positively selected. The receptor source for this set is a man younger than 35 in good health. Some clones in this sample may be carry-over from other donors' samples.

The chain employs TRBV19 and TRBJ2-3; D might be TRBD2 (5 bases). Germline values: CDR1 LNHDA, CDR2 SQIVND (reference sequence). The CDR3 sequence is 14 residues long. V was cut by 5 bases and J by 2 bases, with 11 bases left in between. CDR3 loop: CASSPRGPTDTQYF. In DNA, the CDR3 is TGTGCCAGTAGTCCCCGAGGGCCCACAGATACGCAGTATTTT.

This clone was seen a single time. The genes are TRBV13 and TRBJ2-7; no clear D gene. CDR1 is PRHDT, CDR2 FYEKMQ, per germline (reference sequence). This CDR3 contains 16 residues. Trimming left V 2 bases short and J 5 bases short, with 19 bases between. The CDR3 DNA follows: TGTGCCAGCAGCTTAAGTCGCTCCCCTTTATTCAACGAGCAGTACTTC. It encodes CASSLSRSPLFNEQYF.

The chain is built from TRBV9 and TRBJ1-2; the match to TRBD1 covers 7 bases. CDR1 is SGDLS and CDR2 is YYNGEE in the germline V gene. V was clipped by 4 bases and J by 8 bases; unmatched bases: 11. The CDR3 consists of 14 residues. The CDR3 nucleotides are TGTGCCAGCAGCTGGACAGGCCAAGCTAACGGCTACACCTTC. This codes for CASSWTGQANGYTF.

The chain is built from TRBV18 and TRBJ1-1; D not certain. Trimming cost V 0 bases and J 1 base, with 12 bases left between them. CDR3 length equals 16 residues. Germline CDR1 and CDR2: KGHSH and LQKENI. CDR3 residues: CASSPPGRSRNTEAFF. DNA for the CDR3: TGTGCCAGCTCACCACCGGGTAGGTCTCGGAACACTGAAGCTTTCTTT.

The chain couples TRBV27 to TRBJ2-5, with D hard to call. From germline, CDR1 is MNHEY and CDR2 SMNVEV (reference sequence). The CDR3 totals 13 residues. Trimming stripped 5 bases from V and 2 bases from J, with 9 bases between. The CDR3 is CASSKRQQETQYF. CDR3 nucleotide sequence: TGTGCCAGCAGTAAGCGACAACAAGAGACCCAGTACTTC.

J is TRBJ2-1 and V is TRBV4-1; TRBD2 aligns across 8 bases. Germline CDR1 and CDR2: MGHRA and YSYEKL. V lost 0 bases, J lost 6 bases, and 7 bases stayed unmatched. The CDR3 is 16 amino acids. In nucleotides, the CDR3 is TGCGCCAGCAGCCAAGATGACCGGGAGGGTTTCAATGAGCAGTTCTTC. Translating gives CASSQDDREGFNEQFF.

The chain is built from TRBV5-1 and TRBJ2-5; a weak D match, TRBD1 (5 bases). Germline-derived CDR1 and CDR2 are SGHRS and YFSETQ. The CDR3 consists of 21 residues. V gave up 0 bases and J gave up 3 bases, with 30 bases separating them. The CDR3 sequence is CASSLGYIWAASLGVKETQYF. DNA for the CDR3: TGCGCCAGCAGCTTGGGGTATATTTGGGCAGCGAGTTTAGGGGTTAAAGAGACCCAGTACTTC.

This chain uses TRBV28 with TRBJ2-2; TRBD1 might be the D (5 bases). CDR3 length: 13 residues. The V gene lost 6 bases and the J gene lost 4 bases, with 9 bases spanning the gap. Germline-derived CDR1 and CDR2 are MDHEN and SYDVKM. This chain's CDR3 is CASRGDSTGELFF. The CDR3 DNA reads TGTGCCAGCAGAGGCGACAGCACCGGGGAGCTGTTTTTT.

This chain uses TRBV5-1 with TRBJ1-2; D may be TRBD1 (6 bases). This CDR3 is built from 17 residues. The germline V gene has CDR1 SGHRS and CDR2 YFSETQ. Trimming removed 1 base from V and 8 bases from J, with 24 bases in between. The CDR3 nucleotides read TGCGCCAGCAGCTTGAATGACATAGGCCGTGGGGGGCACGGCTACACCTTC. Amino acids: CASSLNDIGRGGHGYTF.

The V gene is TRBV14, the J gene TRBJ2-7; D gene unclear. The germline V gene encodes CDR1 SGHDN and CDR2 FVKESK. This CDR3 region has 13 residues. Trimming removed 4 bases at V and 4 bases at J, with 11 bases between. The CDR3 DNA is TGTGCCAGCAGCCCCCAATTGGGGTACGAGCAGTACTTC. This sequence encodes CASSPQLGYEQYF.

J is TRBJ1-1 and V is TRBV2, with no clear D. Trimming shortened V by 4 bases and J by 0 bases, and 6 bases separated the two germline ends. Germline values: CDR1 SNHLY, CDR2 FYNNEI. This CDR3 is 13 amino acids long. This CDR3 is CASSALLNTEAFF. The CDR3 nucleotides read TGTGCCAGCAGTGCGCTTTTGAACACTGAAGCTTTCTTT.

The chain couples TRBV6-6 to TRBJ1-1; 7 bases are a match to TRBD1. The CDR3 has 16 amino acids. With V trimmed by 0 bases and J by 3 bases, 7 bases remained unmatched. Germline CDR1 is MNHNY and CDR2 is SVGAGI (reference sequence). CDR3 coding DNA: TGTGCCAGCAGTTACTCTTTTCGTACAGGGGACACTGAAGCTTTCTTT. This sequence encodes CASSYSFRTGDTEAFF.

This sequence joins TRBV5-8 and TRBJ2-7, with unresolved D. V dropped 4 bases and J dropped 0 bases, with 17 bases sitting between them. CDR3 length: 16 residues. CDR1 and CDR2 (germline): SGHTS, YDEGEE. CDR3 sequence (DNA): TGTGCCAGCAGCCTCTCGTTGGGTAGAATCTCCTACGAGCAGTACTTC. Amino acid sequence: CASSLSLGRISYEQYF.

The chain is built from TRBV2 and TRBJ2-7; D gene ambiguous. Trimming removed 3 bases at V and 7 bases at J, with 13 bases between. Germline loops: CDR1 SNHLY, CDR2 FYNNEI. This CDR3 spans 13 amino acids. The CDR3 loop is CASSDSWVGEQYF. CDR3 nucleotides: TGTGCCAGCAGTGATTCGTGGGTCGGGGAGCAGTACTTC.

This chain uses TRBV18 with TRBJ2-3, with a possible D match to TRBD2 (5 bases). This CDR3 region has 13 residues. CDR1 and CDR2 from the germline V gene are KGHSH and LQKENI. V lost 10 bases and J 2 bases, leaving 13 bases between the germline ends. Here the CDR3 reads CATSEGITDTQYF. For the CDR3, the DNA is TGTGCCACCTCCGAGGGAATCACAGATACGCAGTATTTT.

This chain uses TRBV29-1 with TRBJ1-1; possibly TRBD1 for D (5 bases). This CDR3 has 14 residues. Trimming stripped 4 bases from V and 1 base from J, with 13 bases between. Germline CDR1 reads SQVTM; CDR2 reads ANQGSEA. CDR3: CSVVGGAWNTEAFF. Here the CDR3 DNA reads TGCAGCGTTGTTGGAGGGGCCTGGAACACTGAAGCTTTCTTT. The entire variable domain, with the rest obtained from reference TRBV29-1 and TRBJ1-1, is as follows: SAVISQKPSRDICQRGTSLTIQCQVDSQVTMMFWYRQQPGQSLTLIATANQGSEATYESGFVIDKFPISRPNLTFSTLTVSNMSPEDSSIYLCSVVGGAWNTEAFFGQGTRLTVV.

This clone was picked up one time. DNA for the CDR3: TGTGCCAGCAGTTTTTGGGGGCCAACTAATGAAAAACTGTTTTTT. As protein: CASSFWGPTNEKLFF. The chain is built from TRBV6-6 and TRBJ1-4; weak D call: TRBD1 (6 bases). The germline V gene has CDR1 MNHNY and CDR2 SVGAGI (reference sequence). CDR3 length: 15 residues. Trimming stripped 4 bases from V and 0 bases from J, with 9 bases between.

This sequence joins TRBV7-9 and TRBJ2-1, with D unresolved. V lost 5 bases, J lost 9 bases, and 11 bases lay in between. CDR1 and CDR2 (germline): SEHNR, FQNEAQ (reference sequence). The CDR3 runs 12 residues. CDR3 DNA sequence: TGTGCCAGCAGCCGACTCGGCAGTGAGCAGTTCTTC. Residues: CASSRLGSEQFF. The full variable domain, in which reference TRBV7-9 and TRBJ2-1 provide the parts outside the CDR3, is DTGVSQNPRHKITKRGQNVTFRCDPISEHNRLYWYRQTLGQGPEFLTYFQNEAQLEKSRLLSDRFSAERPKGSFSTLEIQRTEQGDSAMYLCASSRLGSEQFFGPGTRLTVL.

This clone appeared a single time. The chain employs TRBV30 and TRBJ1-3; D perhaps matches TRBD1 (5 bases). Germline V gives CDR1 GTSNPN, CDR2 SVGIG (reference sequence). The CDR3 totals 16 residues. The V end lost 3 bases, the J end lost 0 bases, and 15 bases lay between the germline ends. CDR3 coding DNA: TGTGCCTGGAGGGCCCAAGACAGCCACTCTGGAAACACCATATATTTT. It codes for CAWRAQDSHSGNTIYF.

V usage is TRBV5-4 and J usage is TRBJ2-7, with D possibly TRBD1 on 6 matching bases. This CDR3 has 15 residues. Trimming left V 4 bases short and J 0 bases short, with 14 bases between. Germline V gene sequence: CDR1 SGHNT, CDR2 YYREEE (reference sequence). CDR3 sequence reads: CASSEGHASSYEQYF. The CDR3 DNA follows: TGTGCCAGCAGCGAGGGACACGCGAGCTCCTACGAGCAGTACTTC. The entire variable domain, with the rest obtained from reference TRBV5-4 and TRBJ2-7, is as follows: ETGVTQSPTHLIKTRGQQVTLRCSSQSGHNTVSWYQQALGQGPQFIFQYYREEENGRGNFPPRFSGLQFPNYSSELNVNALELDDSALYLCASSEGHASSYEQYFGPGTRLTVT.

This clone is a singleton in its sample. The gene calls are TRBV11-2 and TRBJ2-1; 9 positions match TRBD2. The germline CDR1 and CDR2 sequences are SGHAT and FQNNGV. With V trimmed by 6 bases and J by 8 bases, 20 bases remained unmatched. The CDR3 spans 18 residues. The CDR3 nucleotides read TGTGCCAGCAGTTCAATCCGGGTGATTAGCGGGAGACGGTATGAGCAGTTCTTC. Translation: CASSSIRVISGRRYEQFF.

The V and J genes are TRBV5-1 and TRBJ1-4, with a tentative D call TRBD1 (6 bases). V lost 6 bases and J 5 bases, leaving 17 bases between the germline ends. CDR3 size: 15 residues. Germline V gene sequence: CDR1 SGHRS, CDR2 YFSETQ. CDR3 bases: TGCGCCAGCAAATTTATCGGACAGATCAATGAAAAACTGTTTTTT. Its translation is CASKFIGQINEKLFF.

This sequence joins TRBV5-4 and TRBJ2-1; a possible D gene is TRBD1 (6 bases). V was clipped by 0 bases and J by 9 bases, with 16 bases between them. The CDR3 spans 15 residues. Germline CDR1 SGHNT, CDR2 YYREEE (reference sequence). CDR3: CASSLGIQGGVEQFF. CDR3 bases: TGTGCCAGCAGCTTGGGTATACAGGGTGGGGTTGAGCAGTTCTTC.

The CDR3 region has the DNA TGTGCCAGCAGCGCAACCGGGCCCCCCGCGGATACGCAGTATTTT. The encoded protein is CASSATGPPADTQYF. This rearrangement joins TRBV7-2 to TRBJ2-3, with no clear D. Trimming cost V 5 bases and J 6 bases, with 18 bases left between them. The CDR3 runs 15 residues. CDR1 and CDR2 (germline): SGHTA, FQGNSA.

J is TRBJ2-1 and V is TRBV30; TRBD2 matches at 8 bases. This CDR3 region has 14 residues. V lost 5 bases and J lost 10; bases outside the gene matches: 13. Germline V CDR1 and CDR2: GTSNPN, SVGIG (reference sequence). As DNA, the CDR3 is TGTGCCTGGTATCGGTTTAGCGGGATCGGGGAGCAGTTCTTC. Translation: CAWYRFSGIGEQFF. Looking up the rest from reference TRBV30 and TRBJ2-1 gives the full variable domain: SQTIHQWPATLVQPVGSPLSLECTVEGTSNPNLYWYRQAAGRGLQLLFYSVGIGQISSEVPQNLSASRPQDRQFILSSKKLLLSDSGFYLCAWYRFSGIGEQFFGPGTRLTVL.

This clone was counted between two and nine times. The chain uses TRBV19 and TRBJ1-5, with TRBD1 matching 8 bases. Germline V gives CDR1 LNHDA, CDR2 SQIVND (reference sequence). There are 16 residues in the CDR3. V dropped 3 bases and J dropped 2; count of bases not matched to a gene: 6. CDR3 amino acids: CASSILKGQGNQPQHF. DNA for the CDR3: TGTGCCAGTAGTATTCTAAAGGGACAGGGCAATCAGCCCCAGCATTTT.

This clone was picked up one time. Within the sample, other DNA sequences also encode this same CDR3. The chain carries TRBV9 and TRBJ1-3; D is perhaps TRBD1 (5 bases). The V end lost 0 bases, the J end lost 4 bases, and 8 bases lay between the germline ends. This CDR3 spans 14 amino acids. CDR1 and CDR2 from the germline V gene are SGDLS and YYNGEE. CDR3 sequence: CASSVAGTGNTIYF. The CDR3 DNA follows: TGTGCCAGCAGCGTAGCTGGGACGGGAAACACCATATATTTT.

V is TRBV11-3 and J is TRBJ2-1, with TRBD2 matching 12 bases. The CDR3 totals 17 residues. In germline, CDR1 is SGHNT, CDR2 YENEEA. With 3 bases clipped from V and 6 bases from J, the junction kept 9 bases outside the gene matches. CDR3 bases: TGTGCCAGCAGCTTCTCCCGATCTAGCGGGAGGGCCAATGAGCAGTTCTTC. It yields the protein CASSFSRSSGRANEQFF.

This chain uses TRBV19 with TRBJ1-5; D possibly corresponds to TRBD1 (6 bases). The CDR3 spans 15 residues. Trimming removed 6 bases at V and 4 bases at J, with 16 bases between. The germline V gene has CDR1 LNHDA and CDR2 SQIVND (reference sequence). For the CDR3, the DNA is TGTGCCAGTAGCCAAACAGGGAAAGAGAATCAGCCCCAGCATTTT. It yields the protein CASSQTGKENQPQHF.